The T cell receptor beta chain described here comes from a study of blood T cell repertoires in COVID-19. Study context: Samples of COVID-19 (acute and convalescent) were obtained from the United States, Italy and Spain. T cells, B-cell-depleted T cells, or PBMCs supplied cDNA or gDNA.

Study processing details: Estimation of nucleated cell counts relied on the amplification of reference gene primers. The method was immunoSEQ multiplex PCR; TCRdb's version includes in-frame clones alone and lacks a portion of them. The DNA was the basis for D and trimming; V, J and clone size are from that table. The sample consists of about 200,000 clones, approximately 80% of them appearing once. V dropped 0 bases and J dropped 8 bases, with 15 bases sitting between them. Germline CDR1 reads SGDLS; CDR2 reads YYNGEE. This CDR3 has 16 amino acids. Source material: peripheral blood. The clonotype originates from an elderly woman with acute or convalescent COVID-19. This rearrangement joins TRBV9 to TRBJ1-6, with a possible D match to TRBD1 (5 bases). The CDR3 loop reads CASSVGSGRGDSPLHF. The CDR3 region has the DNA TGTGCCAGCAGCGTAGGGTCAGGGCGCGGTGATTCACCCCTCCACTTT.